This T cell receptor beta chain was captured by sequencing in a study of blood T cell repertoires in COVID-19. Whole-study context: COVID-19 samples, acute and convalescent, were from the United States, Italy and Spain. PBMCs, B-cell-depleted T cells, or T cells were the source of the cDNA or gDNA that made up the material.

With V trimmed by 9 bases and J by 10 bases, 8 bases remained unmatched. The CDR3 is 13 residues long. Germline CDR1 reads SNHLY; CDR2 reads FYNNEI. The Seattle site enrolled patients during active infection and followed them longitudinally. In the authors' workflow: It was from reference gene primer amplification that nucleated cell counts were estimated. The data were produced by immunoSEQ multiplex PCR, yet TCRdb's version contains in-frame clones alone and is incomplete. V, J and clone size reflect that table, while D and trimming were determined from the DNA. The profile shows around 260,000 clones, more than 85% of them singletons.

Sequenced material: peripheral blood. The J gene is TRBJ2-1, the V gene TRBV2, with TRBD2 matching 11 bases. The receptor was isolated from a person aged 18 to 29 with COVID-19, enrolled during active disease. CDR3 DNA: TGTGCCAGGGAAACTAGCGGGAGAGGCGAGCAGTTCTTC. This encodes CARETSGRGEQFF.